A selection of T cell receptor beta chains follows, all from one sample in a study of T cell responses to AZD1222 COVID-19 vaccine. Libraries were prepared by immunoSEQ multiplex PCR; TCRdb keeps only in-frame clonotypes and omits some of them. The data hold some 150,000 clones, with about 88% observed a single time. This specimen was peripheral blood, taken after recovery from COVID-19. These receptors came from an adult who had recovered from COVID-19. Each CDR3 is given with its conserved first and last residue. A D gene is named only where the DNA matches it firmly. Size is omitted from some rows. Given values are once, few, many or a class for expanded clones.

j_call | clone_size | d_call | v_call | cdr3_aa | cdr3_nt
TRBJ2-4 | once | - | TRBV6-5 | CASRPGVGNIQYF | TGTGCCAGCAGGCCCGGGGTGGGAAACATTCAGTACTTC
TRBJ1-6 | - | TRBD1 | TRBV19 | CASSARTGTGLSPLHF | TGTGCCAGTAGTGCCCGCACCGGGACAGGGCTTTCACCCCTCCACTTT
TRBJ2-2 | - | - | TRBV4-3 | CASSQVVLARTGELFF | TGCGCCAGCAGCCAAGTTGTGCTAGCGCGCACCGGGGAGCTGTTTTTT
TRBJ1-2 | once | TRBD1 | TRBV7-2 | CASSLANRGTDGYTF | TGTGCCAGCAGCTTAGCAAACAGGGGGACAGATGGCTACACCTTC
TRBJ1-3 | - | - | TRBV2 | CASSEEQVYSGNTIYF | TGTGCCAGCAGTGAAGAACAGGTTTACTCTGGAAACACCATATATTTT
TRBJ2-1 | - | - | TRBV19 | CASTPNPFGTRYNEQFF | TGTGCCAGTACCCCAAACCCATTCGGGACTCGATACAATGAGCAGTTCTTC
TRBJ2-3 | - | TRBD1 | TRBV7-9 | CASSFIQGADTQYF | TGTGCCAGCAGCTTCATACAGGGGGCAGATACGCAGTATTTT
TRBJ1-1 | - | - | TRBV29-1 | CSVLANSEAFF | TGCAGCGTTCTAGCTAACAGTGAAGCTTTCTTT
TRBJ1-5 | once | - | TRBV28 | CASRGGVKYSNQPQHF | TGTGCCAGCAGGGGCGGGGTCAAGTATAGCAATCAGCCCCAGCATTTT
TRBJ2-7 | - | - | TRBV3-1/TRBV3-2 | CASSHEGGLGEQYF | TGTGCCAGCAGCCACGAAGGAGGGCTGGGCGAGCAGTACTTC
TRBJ2-7 | - | - | TRBV5-6 | CASSIRDILSYEQYF | TGTGCCAGCAGCATAAGGGACATCCTCTCCTACGAGCAGTACTTC
TRBJ2-7 | few | - | TRBV25-1 | CASSEDGGAYEQYF | TGTGCCAGCAGCGAGGACGGGGGAGCCTACGAGCAGTACTTC
TRBJ1-5 | - | TRBD1 | TRBV7-2 | CASSQGQGTGNQPQHF | TGTGCCAGCAGCCAGGGACAGGGGACAGGCAATCAGCCCCAGCATTTT
TRBJ1-2 | once | - | TRBV9 | CASSVDWGGGYTF | TGTGCCAGCAGCGTAGATTGGGGAGGCGGCTACACCTTC
TRBJ2-5 | once | - | TRBV4-2 | CASSHSSAGNQETQYF | TGTGCCAGCAGCCACTCCTCGGCGGGTAACCAAGAGACCCAGTACTTC
TRBJ1-6 | - | - | TRBV7-9 | CASSLEQINSPLHF | TGTGCCAGCAGCTTAGAACAGATTAATTCACCCCTCCACTTT
TRBJ1-2 | - | - | TRBV7-9 | CASSHPSRGGGGYTF | TGTGCCAGCAGCCACCCATCGCGCGGGGGAGGCGGCTACACCTTC
TRBJ2-1 | - | TRBD2 | TRBV2 | CASSVWTSGTNEQFF | TGTGCCAGCAGTGTTTGGACTAGCGGTACCAATGAGCAGTTCTTC
TRBJ1-3 | - | - | TRBV15 | CATSRFDRNGNTIYF | TGTGCCACCAGCAGATTCGATCGGAATGGAAACACCATATATTTT
TRBJ1-1 | - | - | TRBV5-5 | CASSLIGSQNTEAFF | TGTGCCAGCAGCCTAATAGGCAGTCAGAACACTGAAGCTTTCTTT
TRBJ1-4 | - | - | TRBV5-4 | CASSLAADNEKLFF | TGTGCCAGCAGCTTGGCGGCAGATAATGAAAAACTGTTTTTT
TRBJ1-2 | - | TRBD1 | TRBV13 | CASSLGPGGGVDYGYTF | TGTGCCAGCAGCTTAGGGCCCGGAGGGGGCGTGGACTATGGCTACACCTTC
TRBJ2-7 | - | - | TRBV28 | CASSLVGTPSFYEQYF | TGTGCCAGCAGTTTAGTCGGGACTCCGTCTTTCTACGAGCAGTACTTC
TRBJ1-5 | - | - | TRBV6-5 | CASSYSGQPQHF | TGTGCCAGCAGTTACTCGGGACAGCCCCAGCATTTT
TRBJ2-3 | few | - | TRBV29-1 | CSVGARRTPPADTQYF | TGCAGCGTTGGGGCCAGGCGGACTCCTCCCGCAGATACGCAGTATTTT
TRBJ1-2 | - | - | TRBV11-2 | CASSLEGARGYGYTF | TGTGCCAGCAGCTTAGAGGGGGCCAGGGGCTATGGCTACACCTTC
TRBJ2-7 | - | - | TRBV3-1/TRBV3-2 | CASSPSCEQYF | TGTGCCAGCAGCCCCAGCTGCGAGCAGTACTTC
TRBJ2-2 | - | - | TRBV7-3 | CASSLRTNTGELFF | TGTGCCAGCAGCTTACGGACGAACACCGGGGAGCTGTTTTTT
TRBJ1-4 | - | - | TRBV5-6 | CASSLAGAGTNEKLFF | TGTGCCAGCAGCTTGGCAGGGGCTGGGACTAATGAAAAACTGTTTTTT
TRBJ2-4 | - | TRBD1 | TRBV5-6 | CASSLDRVANIQYF | TGTGCCAGCAGTCTGGACAGGGTGGCGAACATTCAGTACTTC
TRBJ2-1 | - | - | TRBV5-4 | CASSLAELFNEQFF | TGTGCCAGCAGCTTGGCGGAGCTTTTCAATGAGCAGTTCTTC
TRBJ2-1 | - | - | TRBV7-2 | CASSLDGTPSYNEQFF | TGTGCCAGCAGCTTAGATGGGACACCCTCCTACAATGAGCAGTTCTTC
TRBJ2-1 | - | - | TRBV9 | CASSHLGGGQFF | TGTGCCAGCAGTCATTTAGGTGGAGGGCAGTTCTTC
TRBJ1-6 | - | - | TRBV5-1 | CASSLGELSYNSPLHF | TGCGCCAGCAGCTTGGGGGAGTTATCCTATAATTCACCCCTCCACTTT
TRBJ1-1 | - | TRBD1 | TRBV27 | CASSPQDRGAEAFF | TGTGCCAGCAGTCCTCAGGACAGGGGCGCTGAAGCTTTCTTT
TRBJ1-5 | - | - | TRBV4-1 | CASSQEKVSAQPQHF | TGCGCCAGCAGCCAAGAAAAGGTGAGCGCTCAGCCCCAGCATTTT
TRBJ1-5 | - | - | TRBV10-3 | CAISVTGNQPQHF | TGTGCCATCAGTGTTACAGGGAATCAGCCCCAGCATTTT
TRBJ1-4 | - | - | TRBV15 | CATLDGLSNEKLFF | TGTGCCACCCTTGACGGGTTATCTAATGAAAAACTGTTTTTT